The clone carrying this T cell receptor beta chain showed up many times. The antigen remains undetermined. The sample originates from a study of CD8+CD57+ T cells in acquired aplastic anemia. Study-level background: Mean yield of DNA from sorted CD4+ and CD8+ cells was approximately 3 ug. General study points: Patients had twenty-nine CD8+ CDR3 sequences in common with controls (the shared set).

Researchers used genomic DNA as the template to profile TCR beta VDJ and CDR3. Via MiXCR, TCRdb re-called the reads, giving one row per CDR3 protein. Of roughly 250,000 distinct CDR3 sequences in the sample, around 46% are singletons; the top ten hold 7.8%. Germline V gene data show CDR1 as SEHNR and CDR2 as FQNEAQ (reference sequence). With 3 bases removed from V and 6 bases from J, the gap between germline ends came to 15 bases. The CDR3 length is 14 residues. Flow cytometry had shown expanded CD8+CD57+ cells in the patients chosen for sequencing. Each of the patients presented with severe acquired aplastic anemia. Among the patients, none had received any therapy at the time of blood sampling.

The chain carries TRBV7-9 and TRBJ2-7; D gene uncertain. This receptor was identified in a human donor with aplastic anemia. Source material: sorted CD4+, CD8+, or CD8+CD57+ T cells (not recorded which) from PBMCs. The CDR3 reads CASSFGIGQLEQYF. In DNA, the CDR3 is TGTGCCAGCAGCTTTGGAATAGGGCAACTCGAGCAGTACTTC.